The clone carrying this T cell receptor (beta chain) was counted a few times. Its specificity is unknown. The CDR3 covers 15 residues. Trimming at V came to 5 bases and at J to 7 bases, leaving 4 bases not matched to a gene. Germline-derived CDR1 and CDR2 are SGHAT and FQNNGV. These data originate in a study of cytomegalovirus exposure and HLA in healthy donors. PCR amplification relied on 60 Vbeta primers (plus 13 Jbeta primers). The table came from immunoSEQ multiplex PCR; TCRdb's copy has only in-frame clones and leaves some out. The sample records 100,000 to 150,000 clones, roughly a sixth being singletons. Whole-study results and caveats: It was 160 or so TCR beta chains that were listed as cytomegalovirus-associated. A missense variant in DCLRE1C was later tied to TCR beta V- and J-gene trimming. Several top significant clusters appeared, in a later analysis, to be linked to common viral pathogens.

The sequenced material came from PBMCs. This receptor was obtained from a female donor in good health and CMV-seropositive. This chain joins TRBV11-2 and TRBJ2-3; 15 bases agree with TRBD2. The CDR3 here is CASSTGTSGGNTQYF. The CDR3 nucleotides read TGTGCCAGCAGCACCGGGACTAGCGGGGGGAATACGCAGTATTTT. The complete variable domain, with remaining parts taken from reference TRBV11-2 and TRBJ2-3, reads EAGVAQSPRYKIIEKRQSVAFWCNPISGHATLYWYQQILGQGPKLLIQFQNNGVVDDSQLPKDRFSAERLKGVDSTLKIQPAKLEDSAVYLCASSTGTSGGNTQYFGPGTRLTVL.